This T cell receptor (beta chain) was found in a study of cytomegalovirus exposure and HLA in healthy donors. As to this clone: Its specificity is unknown.

Germline V CDR1 and CDR2: MDHEN, SYDVKM. V lost 8 bases and J 2 bases, leaving 15 bases between the germline ends. CDR3 size: 14 residues. Researchers ran the PCR with 60 Vbeta and 13 Jbeta primers. This table comes from immunoSEQ multiplex PCR, and its TCRdb copy is limited to in-frame clones, with some not included. The sample consists of some 130,000 clones, 70% of them appearing once. Findings and caveats of the study: In all likelihood, a cluster of highly shared sequence variants was a sequencing artifact. Serostatus for CMV was the only available immune exposure information. Productive rates of about 87% or about 30% were seen for most TCR beta V segments in an earlier analysis. Because they were indistinguishable, some V segments, including TRBV6-2 and TRBV6-3, were excluded.

The TCR was taken from a woman in her sixties in good health and CMV-seropositive. The chain combines TRBV28 with TRBJ1-2; no clear D gene. Source material: PBMCs. DNA of the CDR3: TGTGCCAGCTACGAATGGGCCAGCAACTATGGCTACACCTTC. Its protein product is CASYEWASNYGYTF.